The rows below give T cell receptor beta chains drawn from one sample of a study of blood T cell repertoires in COVID-19. Assay used: immunoSEQ multiplex PCR; TCRdb lists only in-frame clones, some missing. Altogether roughly 180,000 clones are present, over 75% being singletons, with the ten largest covering approximately 11%. The sample comprised PBMCs or T cells enriched from blood (not recorded which). These receptors were taken from a man aged 45-65 years who had recovered from COVID-19. Each CDR3 is given with its conserved first and last residue. The D gene is left open where the match is weak. Only some rows state a clone size, as once, few, many or a class for expanded clones.

V gene,J gene,clone size,CDR3 length,D gene,CDR3 DNA,CDR3 protein
TRBV6-4,TRBJ2-3,-,17,-,TGTGCCAGCAGTGACTCGCTAGCTCCTCGCCACACAGATACGCAGTATTTT,CASSDSLAPRHTDTQYF
TRBV11-3,TRBJ2-1,-,13,-,TGTGCCAGCAGCTTAAACTCTTACAATGAGCAGTTCTTC,CASSLNSYNEQFF
TRBV6-5,TRBJ2-7,few,15,-,TGTGCCAGTCAATTCATCCCAGGTGCTTCCTACGAGCAGTACTTC,CASQFIPGASYEQYF
TRBV28,TRBJ1-1,-,13,-,TGTGCCAGCAGTACCGTCCCCCCAGGGATTGCTTTCTTT,CASSTVPPGIAFF
TRBV7-6,TRBJ1-3,-,18,TRBD1,TGTGCCAGCAGCTTAGCTACCGGGACAGGGACTTGGCGGGGCTCTCTATATTTT,CASSLATGTGTWRGSLYF
TRBV28,TRBJ2-5,once,16,TRBD2,TGTGCCAGCAGTCCTCGACTAGCGGGGGGTCAAGAGACCCAGTACTTC,CASSPRLAGGQETQYF
TRBV21-1,TRBJ2-3,-,13,-,TGTGCCAGCAGCAGGCCTTCCACAGATACGCAGTATTTT,CASSRPSTDTQYF
TRBV28,TRBJ1-5,-,14,TRBD1,TGTGCCAGCAGCACAGGGGTTAGCAATCAGCCCCAGCATTTT,CASSTGVSNQPQHF
TRBV9,TRBJ1-3,few,22,-,TGTGCCAGCAGCGTAGTCGGGGTGGTACCCCCCCTCAGTGGGAGCTCTGGAAACACCATATATTTT,CASSVVGVVPPLSGSSGNTIYF
TRBV18,TRBJ2-5,-,16,TRBD2,TGTGCCAGCTCACCAAAGACAGCGGGGGCTGGGGAGACCCAGTACTTC,CASSPKTAGAGETQYF
TRBV28,TRBJ2-7,-,17,TRBD2,TGTGCCAGCAGCCCCCTTTCGACTAGCGGTGGTCTGGGCGAGCAGTACTTC,CASSPLSTSGGLGEQYF
TRBV7-3,TRBJ2-1,-,13,-,TGTGCCAGCAGCTTATCCGGGAACAATGAGCAGTTCTTC,CASSLSGNNEQFF
TRBV3-1/TRBV3-2,TRBJ2-6,-,16,-,TGTGCCAGCAGTCCTACCCAGGGATCCGGGGCCAACGTCCTGACTTTC,CASSPTQGSGANVLTF
TRBV3-1/TRBV3-2,TRBJ2-7,-,14,-,TGTGCCAGCAGCCAAGTGGCGGGGCACGGCGAGCAGTACTTC,CASSQVAGHGEQYF
TRBV27,TRBJ1-1,-,15,-,TGTGCCAGCAGTCCTGCGGGACGGAAGAACACTGAAGCTTTCTTT,CASSPAGRKNTEAFF
TRBV14,TRBJ2-7,-,13,-,TGTGCCAGCAGCCAAGGCAGGACTTACGAGCAGTACTTC,CASSQGRTYEQYF
TRBV24-1,TRBJ2-7,-,14,-,TGTGCCACCAGCGCGGGACGGGAAACCTACGAGCAGTACTTC,CATSAGRETYEQYF
TRBV5-1,TRBJ2-1,-,14,-,TGCGCCAGCAGCCCGGAGGGTAGGGGCAATGAGCAGTTCTTC,CASSPEGRGNEQFF
TRBV3-1/TRBV3-2,TRBJ2-1,many,13,TRBD1,TGTGCCAGCACCCGGGACAGGTTCAATGAGCAGTTCTTC,CASTRDRFNEQFF
TRBV14,TRBJ1-2,-,15,-,TGTGCCAGCAGCCAAGATAGGAACCCGGCGGGAGGCTACACCTTC,CASSQDRNPAGGYTF
TRBV29-1,TRBJ2-1,-,14,TRBD1,TGCAGGGGGGTTCGGGACAGCACCTACAATGAGCAGTTCTTC,CRGVRDSTYNEQFF
TRBV27,TRBJ1-6,-,14,-,TGTGCCAGCAGTTTATCACAGTATAATTCACCCCTCCACTTT,CASSLSQYNSPLHF
TRBV7-3,TRBJ2-6,-,14,-,TGTGCCAGCAGCCCACTTCATGGGGCCAACGTCCTGACTTTC,CASSPLHGANVLTF
TRBV5-1,TRBJ1-1,-,14,-,TGCGCCAGCAGCCACGGGACTCCGAACACTGAAGCTTTCTTT,CASSHGTPNTEAFF
TRBV28,TRBJ2-7,-,14,-,TGTGCCAGCAGTAGACCGGACAGACCCTACGAGCAGTACTTC,CASSRPDRPYEQYF
TRBV7-3,TRBJ1-4,-,19,TRBD1,TGTGCCAGCAGCTTAACGCGGGACAGGGTTCGGAGAACTAATGAAAAACTGTTTTTT,CASSLTRDRVRRTNEKLFF
TRBV14,TRBJ1-2,few,14,-,TGTGCCAGCAGCCAAGATACAAAGAACTATGGCTACACCTTC,CASSQDTKNYGYTF
TRBV24-1,TRBJ2-2,-,13,-,TGTGCCACCAGTGGCCGGGGGACCGGGGAGCTGTTTTTT,CATSGRGTGELFF
TRBV2,TRBJ2-1,-,15,-,TGTGCCAGCAGGGAACAACCAGGTTCTCACGATGAGCAGTTCTTC,CASREQPGSHDEQFF
TRBV18,TRBJ2-1,once,13,TRBD2,TGTGCCAGCTCACGGGGACTAGGGAGTGAGCAGTTCTTC,CASSRGLGSEQFF
TRBV18,TRBJ1-6,once,15,-,TGTGCCAGCTCAGGGGCGAACAGGTCCCTCTCACCCCTCCACTTT,CASSGANRSLSPLHF
TRBV5-4,TRBJ2-3,-,17,-,TGTGCCAGCAGCCCTGCGGGTACGGCGGGGCTCACAGATACGCAGTATTTT,CASSPAGTAGLTDTQYF
TRBV13,TRBJ2-1,many,20,TRBD2,TGTGCCAGCAGCCCCTATCTGAGGACTAGCGGGAGGGAGGTCCCTGGTGAGCAGTTCTTC,CASSPYLRTSGREVPGEQFF
TRBV2,TRBJ2-7,-,13,TRBD2,TGTGCCAGCTACCCAGAGGGAGGGCACGAGCAGTACTTC,CASYPEGGHEQYF
TRBV29-1,TRBJ2-1,once,14,-,TGCAGCGTTGTTCCACAGGTCGGCCACAATGAGCAGTTCTTC,CSVVPQVGHNEQFF
TRBV6-5,TRBJ2-7,-,16,-,TGTGCCAGCAGTTCTGCCGGGACTCACGTCTCCTACGAGCAGTACTTC,CASSSAGTHVSYEQYF
TRBV4-1,TRBJ2-7,-,15,TRBD1,TGCGCCAGCAGCCAAGGACAGGGGGCGTACAGCGAGCAGTACTTC,CASSQGQGAYSEQYF
TRBV10-3,TRBJ2-6,-,14,-,TGTGCCATCAGTGACGGCTCTGGGGCCAACGTCCTGACTTTC,CAISDGSGANVLTF
TRBV24-1,TRBJ2-5,-,16,TRBD1,TGTGCCACCAGTGACCCGTCGAGACAGGGGCGGGAGACCCAGTACTTC,CATSDPSRQGRETQYF
TRBV28,TRBJ1-1,once,15,-,TGTGCCAGCACTACAGGTCCACCCATGAACACTGAAGCTTTCTTT,CASTTGPPMNTEAFF
TRBV3-1/TRBV3-2,TRBJ2-5,-,14,-,TGTGCCAGCAGCCCCCGGGACTCTGGGGAGACCCAGTACTTC,CASSPRDSGETQYF
TRBV11-2,TRBJ2-1,-,15,TRBD2,TGTGCCAGCAGCTTAGGACTAGCAGTACGGAATGAGCAGTTCTTC,CASSLGLAVRNEQFF
TRBV6-5,TRBJ2-7,-,16,-,TGTGCCAGCAGTTACTCGAGGGCGGGCAGCTCCTACGAGCAGTACTTC,CASSYSRAGSSYEQYF
TRBV20-1,TRBJ2-7,-,11,TRBD2,TGCAGTGCCCTAAGGGGCGGGAGAGGGTACTTC,CSALRGGRGYF
TRBV7-9,TRBJ1-2,-,13,-,TGTGCCAGCAGCCCAACAGATCCCTATGGCTACACCTTC,CASSPTDPYGYTF
TRBV6-5,TRBJ1-2,once,15,TRBD1,TGTGCCAGCAGTCCCAGGGGGTTAGCTAACTATGGCTACACCTTC,CASSPRGLANYGYTF
TRBV5-4,TRBJ1-2,-,15,TRBD1,TGTGCCAGCAGCTCGGGCCCGGACAGGACCTATGGCTACACCTTC,CASSSGPDRTYGYTF
TRBV28,TRBJ2-7,-,11,-,TGTGCCAGCAGTCCCCAGTACGAGCAGTACTTC,CASSPQYEQYF
TRBV28,TRBJ2-7,-,11,-,TGTGCCAGCGGGGGGTCCTACGAGCAGTACTTC,CASGGSYEQYF
TRBV6-1,TRBJ1-5,-,17,TRBD1,TGTGCCAGCAGTGAAGGAACGACAGGGGTCGGCAATCAGCCCCAGCATTTT,CASSEGTTGVGNQPQHF
TRBV7-3,TRBJ2-3,-,18,-,TGTGCCAGCAGGCTAGGGGGTCATCGCTCTACTAGCACAGATACGCAGTATTTT,CASRLGGHRSTSTDTQYF
TRBV24-1,TRBJ2-3,-,13,-,TGTGCCACCAGTGACCTGTTCACAGATACGCAGTATTTT,CATSDLFTDTQYF
TRBV19,TRBJ2-5,-,14,-,TGTGCCAGTAGTATAGGGAAAGGGGAAGAGACCCAGTACTTC,CASSIGKGEETQYF
TRBV6-5,TRBJ1-6,-,16,-,TGTGCCAGCAGTTACATGTCACAGGGCAGTAATTCACCCCTCCACTTT,CASSYMSQGSNSPLHF
TRBV29-1,TRBJ2-1,-,13,TRBD2,TGCAGCGTGGGGACTAGCGGTTACAATGAGCAGTTCTTC,CSVGTSGYNEQFF